This entry lists 27 T cell receptor beta chains sequenced from one sample in a study of cytomegalovirus exposure and HLA in healthy donors. The PCR contained 60 Vbeta and 13 Jbeta primers. This table comes from immunoSEQ multiplex PCR, and its TCRdb copy is limited to in-frame clones, with some not included. The table includes 90,000 to 110,000 clones, about 80% detected once. Sequencing was carried out using PBMCs. The receptors stem from a woman aged 50 to 60 in good health and CMV-seropositive.

This clone was counted a few times. This same CDR3 is encoded by further DNA sequences in the sample. The chain couples TRBV7-2 to TRBJ2-1, with TRBD2 matching over 12 bases. The V segment lost 5 bases and the J segment 4 bases; nucleotides outside the gene matches: 3. The length of the CDR3 is 15 residues. The germline gives CDR1 SGHTA, CDR2 FQGNSA. The chain's CDR3 is CASSLLAGGYNEQFF. The DNA of the CDR3 is TGTGCCAGCAGCCTTCTAGCGGGGGGGTACAATGAGCAGTTCTTC.

The chain combines TRBV6-6 with TRBJ1-1, with TRBD1 identical over 9 bases. With 2 bases clipped from V and 3 bases from J, the junction kept 7 bases outside the gene matches. Per the germline V gene, CDR1 is MNHNY and CDR2 is SVGAGI (reference sequence). The CDR3 runs 16 residues. CDR3 bases: TGTGCCAGCAGTTACGAACCCGGGACAGGGTACACTGAAGCTTTCTTT. The encoded protein is CASSYEPGTGYTEAFF.

This clone showed up just once. The CDR3 DNA follows: TGTGCCAGCAGCGTGCGGGGACGAAACACAGATACGCAGTATTTT. Its translation: CASSVRGRNTDTQYF. The chain carries TRBV7-2 and TRBJ2-3, with a possible D match to TRBD2 (6 bases). Germline V gene lookup returns CDR1 SGHTA and CDR2 FQGNSA. The CDR3 covers 15 residues. The V end was cut by 5 bases, the J end by 2 bases, with 14 bases between.

V usage is TRBV7-3 and J usage is TRBJ1-1, with 9 bases identical to TRBD1. Germline V CDR1 and CDR2: SGHTA, FQGTGA. This CDR3 region has 13 residues. J lost 5 bases, V lost 5 bases, and 3 bases had no gene match. The chain's CDR3 is CASSLGQGTEAFF. The CDR3 DNA follows: TGTGCCAGCAGCCTGGGACAGGGAACTGAAGCTTTCTTT. The complete variable domain, with remaining parts taken from reference TRBV7-3 and TRBJ1-1, reads GAGVSQTPSNKVTEKGKYVELRCDPISGHTALYWYRQSLGQGPEFLIYFQGTGAADDSGLPNDRFFAVRPEGSVSTLKIQRTERGDSAVYLCASSLGQGTEAFFGQGTRLTVV.

This clone turned up a few times. The rearrangement links TRBV9 to TRBJ2-7; a weak D match, TRBD2 (5 bases). V lost 0 bases and J lost 1, with 8 bases in between. There are 14 residues in the CDR3. The germline V gene has CDR1 SGDLS and CDR2 YYNGEE. The CDR3 coding sequence is TGTGCCAGCAGCGTAGGTGGGAGATCCTACGAGCAGTACTTC. It translates to CASSVGGRSYEQYF.

The chain carries TRBV7-7 and TRBJ2-2; TRBD1 matches at 9 bases. V lost 4 bases to trimming and J lost 5 bases; unmatched junction nucleotides: 5. The CDR3 has 15 amino acids. Germline loops: CDR1 SSHAT, CDR2 FNYEAQ (reference sequence). In DNA, the CDR3 is TGTGCCAGCAGCTCTTCCGGGACAGGGACCGGGGAGCTGTTTTTT. Protein sequence: CASSSSGTGTGELFF.

DNA of the CDR3: TGTGCCAGCAGCTTAGATTCTGTACAGCCCCAGCATTTT. Its protein product is CASSLDSVQPQHF. J is TRBJ1-5 and V is TRBV7-2; no clear D. CDR3 length: 13 amino acids. Germline V gene data show CDR1 as SGHTA and CDR2 as FQGNSA. The V end lost 1 base, the J end lost 7 bases, and 8 bases lay between the germline ends.

J is TRBJ2-1 and V is TRBV4-3; TRBD1 agrees at 7 bases. Germline V gene data show CDR1 as LGHNA and CDR2 as YSLEER. V gave up 2 bases and J gave up 10 bases; unmatched junction bases: 2. There are 12 residues in the CDR3. The CDR3 region is CASSQNRGEQFF. The CDR3 DNA is TGCGCCAGCAGCCAAAACAGGGGCGAGCAGTTCTTC.

This chain connects TRBV5-5 to TRBJ1-5; maybe TRBD1 (6 bases). CDR3 length: 14 amino acids. The germline V gene encodes CDR1 SGHKS and CDR2 YYEKEE (reference sequence). Trimming removed 0 bases from V and 7 bases from J, with 11 bases in between. CDR3 sequence (DNA): TGTGCCAGCAGCTTGGACAGGGTGGAACAGCCCCAGCATTTT. Protein: CASSLDRVEQPQHF.

V and J are TRBV7-8 and TRBJ2-5; weak D call: TRBD2 (5 bases). This CDR3 comprises 16 residues. The germline V and J ends were trimmed by 4 bases and 2 bases, with 17 bases remaining between them. CDR1 SGHVS and CDR2 FQNEAQ come from the germline V gene. The CDR3 is CASSSTTAGRQETQYF. The DNA for the CDR3 is TGTGCCAGCAGCTCCACTACTGCGGGCCGGCAAGAGACCCAGTACTTC. Combining the CDR3 with reference TRBV7-8 and TRBJ2-5 gives the whole variable domain GAGVSQSPRYKVAKRGQDVALRCDPISGHVSLFWYQQALGQGPEFLTYFQNEAQLDKSGLPSDRFFAERPEGSVSTLKIQRTQQEDSAVYLCASSSTTAGRQETQYFGPGTRLLVL.

This clone was picked up one time. The chain joins TRBV4-3 to TRBJ1-1; TRBD1 aligns across 7 bases. This CDR3 comprises 16 residues. V lost 0 bases and J lost 5; bases outside the gene matches: 9. Germline-derived CDR1 and CDR2 are LGHNA and YSLEER. CDR3 sequence: CASSQDIRQGRTEAFF. The CDR3 nucleotides are TGCGCCAGCAGCCAAGATATCCGACAGGGTAGGACTGAAGCTTTCTTT.

A few counts support this clone. The chain couples TRBV10-3 to TRBJ2-7, with a tentative D call TRBD1 (6 bases). The CDR3 is 14 residues long. Trimming stripped 4 bases from V and 3 bases from J, with 13 bases between. Germline V gene data show CDR1 as ENHRY and CDR2 as SYGVKD. The CDR3 is CAISAAGGGYEQYF. CDR3 nucleotide sequence: TGTGCCATCAGTGCCGCTGGGGGCGGCTACGAGCAGTACTTC.

This chain connects TRBV2 to TRBJ2-7; no reliable D call. The CDR3 runs 12 residues. The germline CDR1 and CDR2 sequences are SNHLY and FYNNEI. Trimming took 2 bases from V and 2 from J, leaving 4 bases between them. The CDR3 here is CASSESAYEQYF. As DNA, the CDR3 is TGTGCCAGCAGTGAATCCGCCTACGAGCAGTACTTC.

The V and J genes are TRBV7-3 and TRBJ1-4; a possible D gene is TRBD1 (6 bases). CDR1 SGHTA and CDR2 FQGTGA come from the germline V gene. The CDR3 spans 15 residues. Between the trimmed V and J ends, which lost 5 bases and 8 bases, there was a span of 18 bases. This CDR3 reads CASSPSGTSGEKLFF. The CDR3, as DNA: TGTGCCAGCAGCCCCTCCGGGACAAGCGGCGAAAAACTGTTTTTT.

This clone was seen a single time. This rearrangement joins TRBV7-8 to TRBJ1-1; D is possibly TRBD1 (5 bases). CDR1 and CDR2 (germline): SGHVS, FQNEAQ. The CDR3 length is 15 residues. Between the trimmed V and J ends, which lost 5 bases and 3 bases, there was a span of 16 bases. This chain's CDR3 is CASSPLTGGDTEAFF. CDR3 sequence (DNA): TGTGCCAGCAGCCCCCTAACGGGGGGGGACACTGAAGCTTTCTTT.

CDR3 DNA sequence: TGTGCCAGTAGTCTCCGGGGGGATGAGCAGTTCTTC. Encoded protein: CASSLRGDEQFF. The genes are TRBV19 and TRBJ2-1; 7 bases agree with TRBD2. Germline trimming cut 5 bases from V and 8 bases from J; bases unmatched to any gene: 3. CDR1 is LNHDA and CDR2 is SQIVND in the germline V gene (reference sequence). CDR3 size: 12 residues.

The chain joins TRBV27 to TRBJ2-2, with D possibly matching TRBD1 (5 bases). Trimming shortened V by 2 bases and J by 1 base, and 5 bases separated the two germline ends. The CDR3 is made up of 14 amino acids. Germline V gene sequence: CDR1 MNHEY, CDR2 SMNVEV (reference sequence). This CDR3 is CASSLGQNTGELFF. CDR3 sequence (DNA): TGTGCCAGCAGTTTAGGACAGAACACCGGGGAGCTGTTTTTT.

The CDR3 sequence is CASRGGTYEQYF. CDR3 nucleotide sequence: TGTGCCAGCAGGGGGGGTACCTACGAGCAGTACTTC. V is TRBV7-2 and J is TRBJ2-7; possible D gene TRBD2, 6 bases. The V end lost 6 bases, the J end lost 2 bases, and 8 bases lay between the germline ends. The CDR3 length is 12 residues. Germline V gives CDR1 SGHTA, CDR2 FQGNSA.

The V gene is TRBV5-1, the J gene TRBJ1-3, with TRBD1 matching 8 bases. The trim removed 5 bases at V and 4 bases at J, leaving 5 bases unmatched. Germline CDR1 is SGHRS and CDR2 is YFSETQ. This CDR3 spans 14 amino acids. The CDR3 region is CASSSGGSGNTIYF. CDR3 bases: TGCGCCAGCAGTTCAGGGGGCTCGGGAAACACCATATATTTT.

The V gene is TRBV7-9, the J gene TRBJ2-3, with 9 bases that match TRBD2. Germline-derived CDR1 and CDR2 are SEHNR and FQNEAQ (reference sequence). The V segment lost 4 bases and the J segment 1 base; nucleotides outside the gene matches: 6. This CDR3 contains 16 residues. CDR3 bases: TGTGCCAGCAGCTCCCGACTAGCGGCGCGCACAGATACGCAGTATTTT. The encoded protein is CASSSRLAARTDTQYF.

The chain has TRBV4-1 and TRBJ2-1, with a tentative D call TRBD1 (5 bases). Germline CDR1 and CDR2: MGHRA and YSYEKL. Trimming took off 0 bases at V and 2 bases at J, with 17 bases between the two ends. This CDR3 comprises 18 residues. CDR3 amino acids: CASSQDLGTGGPYNEQFF. CDR3 bases: TGCGCCAGCAGCCAAGATCTCGGCACAGGCGGCCCCTACAATGAGCAGTTCTTC.

A single count supports this clone. This chain joins TRBV7-3 and TRBJ2-3; D unclear. This CDR3 has 13 residues. The germline gives CDR1 SGHTA, CDR2 FQGTGA. Trimming took 3 bases from V and 6 from J, leaving 10 bases between them. The CDR3 spells CASSFTERDTQYF. In DNA form, the CDR3 reads TGTGCCAGCAGCTTCACTGAGAGGGATACGCAGTATTTT.

This clone was detected only a few times. The V gene is TRBV7-3, the J gene TRBJ2-2; 8 nucleotides align to TRBD2. Trimming at V came to 5 bases and at J to 7 bases, leaving 9 bases not matched to a gene. CDR3 length equals 15 residues. Germline CDR1 SGHTA, CDR2 FQGTGA. CDR3 protein: CASSPSGSVGGELFF. CDR3 DNA sequence: TGTGCCAGCAGCCCCAGCGGGAGCGTGGGCGGGGAGCTGTTTTTT.

The rearrangement uses TRBV4-2 and TRBJ1-2; D unclear. This CDR3 is 12 amino acids long. Looked up from germline, CDR1 is LGHNA and CDR2 is YNFKEQ. The V gene lost 1 base and the J gene lost 3 bases, with 3 bases spanning the gap. CDR3 sequence reads: CASSQAYYGYTF. Here the CDR3 DNA reads TGTGCCAGCAGCCAAGCATACTATGGCTACACCTTC.

This chain links TRBV7-2 with TRBJ2-7; D perhaps matches TRBD1 (6 bases). The germline V gene has CDR1 SGHTA and CDR2 FQGNSA. The V and J ends lost 3 bases and 4 bases respectively, with 10 bases between them. The CDR3 is 13 residues long. This CDR3 reads CASSLLRGYEQYF. CDR3 nucleotides: TGTGCCAGCAGCTTGCTCAGGGGTTACGAGCAGTACTTC.

This chain links TRBV27 with TRBJ1-1; TRBD1 aligns across 7 bases. V lost 0 bases and J lost 6; bases outside the gene matches: 4. Looked up from germline, CDR1 is MNHEY and CDR2 is SMNVEV (reference sequence). The length of the CDR3 is 14 residues. CDR3 amino acids: CASSLSTGVSEAFF. In nucleotides, the CDR3 is TGTGCCAGCAGTTTATCAACAGGGGTTTCTGAAGCTTTCTTT.

The chain joins TRBV7-2 to TRBJ2-7; 9 positions match TRBD1. This CDR3 comprises 15 residues. CDR1 is SGHTA and CDR2 is FQGNSA in the germline V gene. J lost 3 bases, V lost 6 bases, and 9 bases had no gene match. The CDR3 sequence: CASSTGTGHDYEQYF. CDR3 in DNA: TGTGCCAGCAGTACCGGGACAGGGCATGACTACGAGCAGTACTTC.